Reported below is one T cell receptor beta chain. J gave up 5 bases and V 8 bases, and 14 bases lay outside the gene matches. Germline-derived CDR1 and CDR2 are MRHNA and SNTAGT. The CDR3 consists of 17 residues. The method was immunoSEQ multiplex PCR; TCRdb's version includes in-frame clones alone and lacks a portion of them. Of approximately 70,000 clones in the sample, approximately 90% were seen once. This entry is derived from a study of blood T cell repertoires in COVID-19. This receptor was obtained from a woman aged 60-75 years with active COVID-19. The sample consisted of peripheral blood. The J gene is TRBJ2-2, the V gene TRBV6-4, with TRBD2 identical over 10 bases. The CDR3 here is CASSPYFSGRGTGELFF. As DNA, the CDR3 is TGTGCCAGCTCGCCCTACTTCAGCGGGAGGGGAACCGGGGAGCTGTTTTTT.